Shown below are 8 T cell receptor beta chains from a single sample sequenced in a study of T cell responses to AZD1222 COVID-19 vaccine. The repertoire was sequenced with immunoSEQ multiplex PCR; TCRdb's copy has only in-frame clones and lacks some. The table has fewer than 120,000 clones, more than 90% seen once. The sample in question was peripheral blood, obtained 28 days after the second AZD1222 dose. The receptor source for this set is an adult who received the AZD1222 COVID-19 vaccine.

This clone appeared once. The chain employs TRBV19 and TRBJ1-3, with D possibly matching TRBD1 (6 bases). The CDR3 runs to 20 residues. V lost 9 bases, J lost 2 bases, and 32 bases lay in between. Germline V lookup: CDR1 LNHDA, CDR2 SQIVND (reference sequence). DNA for the CDR3: TGTGCCAGCCATATCCCACCGGCCATTCCTACAGGGTACCCTGGAAACACCATATATTTT. Protein: CASHIPPAIPTGYPGNTIYF.

The chain uses TRBV7-8 and TRBJ2-5; D might be TRBD1 (5 bases). With 5 bases removed from V and 5 bases from J, the gap between germline ends came to 15 bases. Per germline, CDR1 SGHVS and CDR2 FQNEAQ. CDR3 size: 14 residues. The CDR3 region has the DNA TGTGCCAGCAGCCGACTCCAGGGTGGGGAGACCCAGTACTTC. Protein sequence: CASSRLQGGETQYF. Complete variable domain (other parts from reference TRBV7-8 and TRBJ2-5): GAGVSQSPRYKVAKRGQDVALRCDPISGHVSLFWYQQALGQGPEFLTYFQNEAQLDKSGLPSDRFFAERPEGSVSTLKIQRTQQEDSAVYLCASSRLQGGETQYFGPGTRLLVL.

This clone was counted between two and nine times. The chain combines TRBV10-3 with TRBJ2-3; D remains unclear. Germline V gene lookup returns CDR1 ENHRY and CDR2 SYGVKD. The CDR3 totals 14 residues. Trimming left V 7 bases short and J 4 bases short, with 15 bases between. The CDR3 is CAITARPNADTQYF. The DNA of the CDR3 is TGTGCCATCACCGCCCGGCCCAACGCAGATACGCAGTATTTT.

This chain connects TRBV2 to TRBJ2-2; maybe TRBD1 (5 bases). CDR1 SNHLY and CDR2 FYNNEI come from the germline V gene. The CDR3 totals 15 residues. The ends were cut back, 3 bases at V and 3 bases at J, with 11 bases in the middle. The CDR3 spells CASSEGPVDTGELFF. The DNA for the CDR3 is TGTGCCAGCAGTGAGGGGCCTGTGGACACCGGGGAGCTGTTTTTT.

This chain uses TRBV2 with TRBJ2-7; 9 positions match TRBD2. Germline loops: CDR1 SNHLY, CDR2 FYNNEI. The junction had 12 bases not matched to a gene; V was cut back by 7 bases and J by 5 bases. The CDR3 is 15 residues long. The CDR3 DNA is TGTGCCAGCACCGAGACCCAGCGGGGGGCCCACGAGCAGTACTTC. Translated, it gives CASTETQRGAHEQYF.

V and J are TRBV12-3 or TRBV12-4 and TRBJ2-7; 7 bases fit TRBD1. This CDR3 has 12 residues. Losses at the gene ends were 6 bases for V and 5 bases for J; bases not matched to a gene: 4. The CDR3 sequence is CASSPDRDEQYF. In DNA form, the CDR3 reads TGTGCCAGCAGCCCTGACAGGGACGAGCAGTACTTC.

The genes are TRBV7-2 and TRBJ1-3; D is ambiguous. Germline-derived CDR1 and CDR2 are SGHTA and FQGNSA. CDR3 length: 14 residues. V lost 2 bases, J lost 0 bases, and 5 bases lay in between. The CDR3 protein is CASSLTYSGNTIYF. The CDR3 nucleotides read TGTGCCAGCAGCTTAACCTACTCTGGAAACACCATATATTTT.

The chain has TRBV16 and TRBJ1-2; TRBD1 matches 9 bases. Germline assignment: CDR1 KGHSY and CDR2 FQNENV. V dropped 4 bases and J dropped 8; count of bases not matched to a gene: 5. CDR3 length equals 13 residues. The CDR3 region is CASSLRTGEGYTF. CDR3 DNA: TGTGCCAGCAGCCTGAGGACAGGGGAGGGCTACACCTTC.